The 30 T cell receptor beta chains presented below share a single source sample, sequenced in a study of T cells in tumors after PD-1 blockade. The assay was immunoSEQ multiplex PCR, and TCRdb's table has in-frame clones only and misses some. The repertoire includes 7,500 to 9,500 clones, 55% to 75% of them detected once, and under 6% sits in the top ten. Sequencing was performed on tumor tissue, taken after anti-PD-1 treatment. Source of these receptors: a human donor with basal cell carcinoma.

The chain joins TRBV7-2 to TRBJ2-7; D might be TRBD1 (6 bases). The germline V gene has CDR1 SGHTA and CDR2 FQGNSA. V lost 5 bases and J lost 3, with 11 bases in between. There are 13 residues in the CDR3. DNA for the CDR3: TGTGCCAGCAGCCCTCGGACAGACTACGAGCAGTACTTC. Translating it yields CASSPRTDYEQYF.

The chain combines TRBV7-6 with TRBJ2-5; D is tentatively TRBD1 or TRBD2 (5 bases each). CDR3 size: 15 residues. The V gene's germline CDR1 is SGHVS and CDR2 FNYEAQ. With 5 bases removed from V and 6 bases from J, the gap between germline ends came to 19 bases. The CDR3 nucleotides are TGTGCCAGCAGCCCCCGGGGCAGACAGTTTAAGACCCAGTACTTC. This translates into CASSPRGRQFKTQYF.

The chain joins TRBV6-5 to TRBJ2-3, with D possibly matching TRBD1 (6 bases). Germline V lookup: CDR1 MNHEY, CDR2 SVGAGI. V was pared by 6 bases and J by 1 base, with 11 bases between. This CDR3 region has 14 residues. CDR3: CASRRDKRTDTQYF. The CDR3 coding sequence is TGTGCCAGCAGGAGGGACAAACGCACAGATACGCAGTATTTT.

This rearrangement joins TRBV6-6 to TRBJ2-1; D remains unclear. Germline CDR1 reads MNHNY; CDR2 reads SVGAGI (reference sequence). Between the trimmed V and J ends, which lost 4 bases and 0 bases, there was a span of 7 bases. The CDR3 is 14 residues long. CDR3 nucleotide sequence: TGTGCCAGCAGTTCGTTCAGCTCCTACAATGAGCAGTTCTTC. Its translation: CASSSFSSYNEQFF.

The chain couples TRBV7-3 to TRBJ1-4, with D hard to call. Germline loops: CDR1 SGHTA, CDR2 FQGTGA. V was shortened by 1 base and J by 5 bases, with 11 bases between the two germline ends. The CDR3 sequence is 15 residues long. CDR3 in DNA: TGTGCCAGCAGCTTAAGATTGGTGGGGAATGAAAAACTGTTTTTT. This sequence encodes CASSLRLVGNEKLFF.

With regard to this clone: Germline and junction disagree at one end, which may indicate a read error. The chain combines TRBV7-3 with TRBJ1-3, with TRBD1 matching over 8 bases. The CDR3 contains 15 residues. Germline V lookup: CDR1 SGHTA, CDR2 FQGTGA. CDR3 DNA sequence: TGTGCCGGCAGCTTAGACAGGGGCTCTGGAAACACCATATATTTT. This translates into CAGSLDRGSGNTIYF.

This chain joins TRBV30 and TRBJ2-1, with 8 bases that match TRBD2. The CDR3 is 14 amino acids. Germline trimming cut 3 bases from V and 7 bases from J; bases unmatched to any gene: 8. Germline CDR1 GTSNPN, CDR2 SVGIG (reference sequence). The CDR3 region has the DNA TGTGCCTGGAGAGTTCGGGGGGGCCTGAATGAGCAGTTCTTC. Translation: CAWRVRGGLNEQFF.

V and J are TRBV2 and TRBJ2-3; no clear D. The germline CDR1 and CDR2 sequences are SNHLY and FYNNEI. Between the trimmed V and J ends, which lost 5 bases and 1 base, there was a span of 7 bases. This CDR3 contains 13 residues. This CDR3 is CASSQPGTDTQYF. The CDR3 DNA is TGTGCCAGCAGTCAACCAGGCACAGATACGCAGTATTTT.

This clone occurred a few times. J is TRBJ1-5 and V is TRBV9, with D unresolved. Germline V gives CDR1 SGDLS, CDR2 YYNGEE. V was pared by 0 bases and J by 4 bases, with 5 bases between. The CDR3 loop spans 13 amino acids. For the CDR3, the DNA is TGTGCCAGCAGCGTAGACATGAATCAGCCCCAGCATTTT. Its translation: CASSVDMNQPQHF.

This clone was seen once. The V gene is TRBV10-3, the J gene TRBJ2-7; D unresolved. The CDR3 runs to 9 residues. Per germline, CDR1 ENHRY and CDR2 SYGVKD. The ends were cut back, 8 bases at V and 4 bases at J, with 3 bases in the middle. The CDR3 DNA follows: TGTGCCATCCGGTACGAGCAGTACTTC. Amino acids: CAIRYEQYF.

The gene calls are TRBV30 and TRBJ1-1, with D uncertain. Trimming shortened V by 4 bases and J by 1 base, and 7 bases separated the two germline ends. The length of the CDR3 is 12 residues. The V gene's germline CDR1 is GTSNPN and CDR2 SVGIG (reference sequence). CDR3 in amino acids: CAWKLQNTEAFF. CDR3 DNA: TGTGCCTGGAAACTACAGAACACTGAAGCTTTCTTT.

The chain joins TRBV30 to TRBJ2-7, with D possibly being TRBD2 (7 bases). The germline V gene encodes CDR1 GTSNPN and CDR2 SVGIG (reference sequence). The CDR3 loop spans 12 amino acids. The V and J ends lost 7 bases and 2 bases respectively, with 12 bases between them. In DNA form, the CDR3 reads TGTGCCTTGAGAGGGGGGGCCTACGAGCAGTACTTC. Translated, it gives CALRGGAYEQYF.

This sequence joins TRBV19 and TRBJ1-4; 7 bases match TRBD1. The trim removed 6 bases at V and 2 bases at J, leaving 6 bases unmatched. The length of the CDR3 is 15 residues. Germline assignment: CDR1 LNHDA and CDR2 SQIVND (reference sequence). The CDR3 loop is CASRETGRTNEKLFF. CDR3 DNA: TGTGCCAGTAGGGAGACAGGGAGGACTAATGAAAAACTGTTTTTT.

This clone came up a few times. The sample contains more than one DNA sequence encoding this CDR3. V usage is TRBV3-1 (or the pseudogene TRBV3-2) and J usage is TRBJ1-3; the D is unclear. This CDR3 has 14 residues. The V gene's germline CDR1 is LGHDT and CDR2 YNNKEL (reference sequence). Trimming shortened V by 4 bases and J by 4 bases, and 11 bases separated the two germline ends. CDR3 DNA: TGTGCCAGCAGCCTATCAGGTTCAGGAAACACCATATATTTT. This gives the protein CASSLSGSGNTIYF.

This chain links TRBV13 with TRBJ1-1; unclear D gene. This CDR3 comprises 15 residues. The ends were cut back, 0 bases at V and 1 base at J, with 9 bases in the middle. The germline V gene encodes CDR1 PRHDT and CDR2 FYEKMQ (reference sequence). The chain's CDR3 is CASSLGSGKNTEAFF. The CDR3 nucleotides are TGTGCCAGCAGCTTAGGATCCGGGAAGAACACTGAAGCTTTCTTT.

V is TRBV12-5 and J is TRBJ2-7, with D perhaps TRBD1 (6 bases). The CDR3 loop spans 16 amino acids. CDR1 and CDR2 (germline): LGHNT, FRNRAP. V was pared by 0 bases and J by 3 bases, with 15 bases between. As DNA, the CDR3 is TGTGCTAGTGGTTTGGTTTCTGGGCAGGGGTACTACGAGCAGTACTTC. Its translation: CASGLVSGQGYYEQYF.

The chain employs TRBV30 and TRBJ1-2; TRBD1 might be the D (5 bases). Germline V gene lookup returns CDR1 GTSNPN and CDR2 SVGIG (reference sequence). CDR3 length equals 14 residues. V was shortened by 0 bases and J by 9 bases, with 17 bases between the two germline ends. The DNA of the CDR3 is TGTGCCTGGAGTGTACCTAGGGGCCTCTTGAGCTACACCTTC. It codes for CAWSVPRGLLSYTF.

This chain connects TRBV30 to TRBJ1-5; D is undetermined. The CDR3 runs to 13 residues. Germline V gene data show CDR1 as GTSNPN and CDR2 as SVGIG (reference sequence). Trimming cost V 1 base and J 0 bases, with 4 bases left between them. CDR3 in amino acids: CAWSGNSNQPQHF. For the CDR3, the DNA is TGTGCCTGGAGTGGAAATAGCAATCAGCCCCAGCATTTT.

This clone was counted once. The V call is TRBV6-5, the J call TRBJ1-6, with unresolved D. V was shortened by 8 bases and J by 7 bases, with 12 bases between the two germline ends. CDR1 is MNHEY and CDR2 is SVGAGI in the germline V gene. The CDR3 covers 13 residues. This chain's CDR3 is CASLGEGNSPLHF. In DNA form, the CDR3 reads TGTGCCAGCCTAGGAGAAGGAAATTCACCCCTCCACTTT.

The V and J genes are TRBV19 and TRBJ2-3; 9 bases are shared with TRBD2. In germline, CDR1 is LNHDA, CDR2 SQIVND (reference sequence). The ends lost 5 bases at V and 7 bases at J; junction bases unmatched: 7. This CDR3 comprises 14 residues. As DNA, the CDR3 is TGTGCCAGTAGTCCGCGGGGGGGTTCATATACGCAGTATTTT. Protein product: CASSPRGGSYTQYF.

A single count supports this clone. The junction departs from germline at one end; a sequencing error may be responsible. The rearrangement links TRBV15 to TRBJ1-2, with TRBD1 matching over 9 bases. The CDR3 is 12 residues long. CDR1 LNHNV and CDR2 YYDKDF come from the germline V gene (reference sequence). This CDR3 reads CATSRLRDRVTF. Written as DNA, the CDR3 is TGTGCCACCAGCAGACTTCGGGACAGGGTTACTTTC.

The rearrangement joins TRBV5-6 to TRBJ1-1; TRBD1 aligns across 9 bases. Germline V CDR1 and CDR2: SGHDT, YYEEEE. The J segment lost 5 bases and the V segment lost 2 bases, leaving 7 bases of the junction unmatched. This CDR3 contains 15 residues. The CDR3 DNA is TGTGCCAGCAGCTTTCTAGGACAGGGGAATACTGAAGCTTTCTTT. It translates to CASSFLGQGNTEAFF.

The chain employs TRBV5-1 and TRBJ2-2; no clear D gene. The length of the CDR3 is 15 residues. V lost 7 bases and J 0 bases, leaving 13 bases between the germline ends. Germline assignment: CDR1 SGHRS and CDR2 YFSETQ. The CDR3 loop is CASDLAGANTGELFF. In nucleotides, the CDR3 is TGCGCCAGCGATCTGGCAGGCGCGAACACCGGGGAGCTGTTTTTT. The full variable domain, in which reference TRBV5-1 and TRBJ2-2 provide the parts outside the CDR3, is KAGVTQTPRYLIKTRGQQVTLSCSPISGHRSVSWYQQTPGQGLQFLFEYFSETQRNKGNFPGRFSGRQFSNSRSEMNVSTLELGDSALYLCASDLAGANTGELFFGEGSRLTVL.

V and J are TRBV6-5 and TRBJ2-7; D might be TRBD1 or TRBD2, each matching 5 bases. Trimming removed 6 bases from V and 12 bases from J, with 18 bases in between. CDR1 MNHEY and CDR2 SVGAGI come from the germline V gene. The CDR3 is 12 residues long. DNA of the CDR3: TGTGCCAGCAGCCACGGAAAGGGACGCGCGTACTTC. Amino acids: CASSHGKGRAYF.

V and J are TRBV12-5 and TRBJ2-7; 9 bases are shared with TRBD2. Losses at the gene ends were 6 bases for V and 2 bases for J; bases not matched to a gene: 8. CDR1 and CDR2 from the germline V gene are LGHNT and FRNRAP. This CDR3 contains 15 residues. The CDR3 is CASGMSGGRTYEQYF. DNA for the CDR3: TGTGCTAGTGGGATGAGCGGGGGGCGAACCTACGAGCAGTACTTC.

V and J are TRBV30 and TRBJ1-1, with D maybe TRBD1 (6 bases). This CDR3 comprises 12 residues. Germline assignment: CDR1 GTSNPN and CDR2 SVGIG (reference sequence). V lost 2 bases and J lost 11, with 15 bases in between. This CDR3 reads CAWSMGARTAFF. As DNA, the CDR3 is TGTGCCTGGAGTATGGGGGCGCGGACGGCTTTCTTT.

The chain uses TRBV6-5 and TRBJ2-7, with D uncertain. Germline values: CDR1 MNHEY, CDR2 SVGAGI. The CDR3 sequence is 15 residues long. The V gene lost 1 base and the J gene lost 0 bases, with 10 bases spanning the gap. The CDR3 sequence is CASSYWAASSYEQYF. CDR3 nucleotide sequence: TGTGCCAGCAGTTACTGGGCGGCATCCTCCTACGAGCAGTACTTC.

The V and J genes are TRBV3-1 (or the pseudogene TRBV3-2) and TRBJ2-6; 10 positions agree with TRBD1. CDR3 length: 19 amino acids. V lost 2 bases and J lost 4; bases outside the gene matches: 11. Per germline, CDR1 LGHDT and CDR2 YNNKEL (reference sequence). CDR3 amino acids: CASSQTLGTGVPGANVLTF. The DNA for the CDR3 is TGTGCCAGCAGCCAAACCTTGGGGACAGGGGTCCCCGGGGCCAACGTCCTGACTTTC.

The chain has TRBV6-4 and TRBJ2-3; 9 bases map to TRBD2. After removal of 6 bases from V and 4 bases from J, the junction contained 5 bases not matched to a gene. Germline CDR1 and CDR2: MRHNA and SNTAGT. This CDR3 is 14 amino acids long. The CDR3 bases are TGTGCCAGCAGCAGCGGGGGGCAAGCAGATACGCAGTATTTT. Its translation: CASSSGGQADTQYF.

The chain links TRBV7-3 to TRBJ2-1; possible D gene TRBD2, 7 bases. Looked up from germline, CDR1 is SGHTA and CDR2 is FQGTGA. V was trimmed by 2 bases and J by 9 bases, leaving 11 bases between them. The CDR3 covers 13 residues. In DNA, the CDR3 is TGTGCCAGCAGCTTAGGGGGGGCGACTGAGCAGTTCTTC. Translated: CASSLGGATEQFF.